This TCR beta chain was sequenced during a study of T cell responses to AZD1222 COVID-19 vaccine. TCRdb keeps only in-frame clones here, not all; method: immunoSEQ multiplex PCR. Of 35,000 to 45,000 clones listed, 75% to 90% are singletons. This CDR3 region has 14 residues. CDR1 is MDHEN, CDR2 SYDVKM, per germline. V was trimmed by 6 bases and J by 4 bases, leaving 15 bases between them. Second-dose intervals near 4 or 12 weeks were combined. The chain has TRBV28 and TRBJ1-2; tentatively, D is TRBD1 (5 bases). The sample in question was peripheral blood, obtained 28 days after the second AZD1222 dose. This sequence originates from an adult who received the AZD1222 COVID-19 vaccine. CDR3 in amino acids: CASSRGGSSYGYTF. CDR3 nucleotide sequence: TGTGCCAGCAGCCGGGGGGGGTCGTCCTATGGCTACACCTTC.